The 9 T cell receptor beta chains reported below all come from one sample, sequenced in a study of blood T cell repertoires in COVID-19. The table came from immunoSEQ multiplex PCR; TCRdb's copy has only in-frame clones and leaves some out. The sample has 60,000 to 85,000 clones, roughly 86% seen once. The sequenced material came from peripheral blood. All receptors come from a man aged 70-80 years with acute or convalescent COVID-19.

The chain carries TRBV7-9 and TRBJ2-7; D call uncertain. V gave up 5 bases and J gave up 6 bases, with 11 bases separating them. Germline V lookup: CDR1 SEHNR, CDR2 FQNEAQ (reference sequence). This CDR3 is built from 12 residues. The CDR3 DNA follows: TGTGCCAGCAGCCAAACTAAGTTCGAGCAGTACTTC. It yields the protein CASSQTKFEQYF.

This sequence joins TRBV4-1 and TRBJ2-3; tentatively, D is TRBD2 (5 bases). The CDR3 loop spans 17 amino acids. CDR1 and CDR2 from the germline V gene are MGHRA and YSYEKL. V was pared by 1 base and J by 2 bases, with 16 bases between. CDR3 DNA: TGCGCCAGCAGCCAAGCCCATGGTGGAGGAGACACAGATACGCAGTATTTT. This gives the protein CASSQAHGGGDTDTQYF.

The gene calls are TRBV9 and TRBJ2-7; TRBD1 matches at 8 bases. Trimming cost V 3 bases and J 7 bases; bases outside gene matches: 12. Germline V lookup: CDR1 SGDLS, CDR2 YYNGEE. There are 15 residues in the CDR3. CDR3 coding DNA: TGTGCCAGCAGCGGACAGGGGCCTAAGGGAGAAGAGCAGTACTTC. Its translation: CASSGQGPKGEEQYF.

The chain uses TRBV6-5 and TRBJ2-1; no reliable D call. V was trimmed by 10 bases and J by 1 base, leaving 5 bases between them. The germline gives CDR1 MNHEY, CDR2 SVGAGI. CDR3 size: 11 residues. CDR3 DNA: TGTGCCACCTCGTCCTACAATGAGCAGTTCTTC. As protein: CATSSYNEQFF.

The rearrangement links TRBV6-2 or TRBV6-3 to TRBJ1-5; D is perhaps TRBD1 (5 bases). The CDR3 totals 17 residues. Per germline, CDR1 MNHEY and CDR2 SVGEGT. V lost 4 bases, J lost 0 bases, and 16 bases lay in between. The CDR3 DNA is TGTGCCAGCAGTTCACCCAGGGCCCGCAATAGCAATCAGCCCCAGCATTTT. Translating it yields CASSSPRARNSNQPQHF.

The V and J genes are TRBV5-1 and TRBJ2-7, with 7 bases lining up with TRBD1. J lost 4 bases, V lost 4 bases, and 8 bases had no gene match. Germline values: CDR1 SGHRS, CDR2 YFSETQ. The CDR3 is 14 residues long. The CDR3 DNA sequence: TGCGCCAGCAGCCCTACGACAGGGAAATACGAGCAGTACTTC. Translated, it gives CASSPTTGKYEQYF.

This chain joins TRBV5-6 and TRBJ1-2; TRBD1 aligns across 7 bases. From germline, CDR1 is SGHDT and CDR2 YYEEEE. This CDR3 has 14 residues. J was trimmed by 8 bases and V by 4 bases; bases with no gene match: 11. In nucleotides, the CDR3 is TGTGCCAGCAGCCGTACAGGGGCGTCTGTGGGCTACACCTTC. This translates into CASSRTGASVGYTF.

This chain joins TRBV19 and TRBJ1-2, with 7 bases aligning to TRBD1. The CDR3 is made up of 14 amino acids. V gave up 2 bases and J gave up 3 bases; unmatched junction bases: 3. Germline lookup yields CDR1 LNHDA and CDR2 SQIVND (reference sequence). The CDR3, as DNA: TGTGCCAGTAGTATACAGGGGGTGGACTATGGCTACACCTTC. The encoded protein is CASSIQGVDYGYTF.

The CDR3 DNA reads as TGTGCCAGCAGCCCCCTTGTGGGGAAAGGGGGCATGAACACTGAAGCTTTCTTT. It is translated as CASSPLVGKGGMNTEAFF. The V gene is TRBV3-1 (or the pseudogene TRBV3-2), the J gene TRBJ1-1; 7 nucleotides line up with TRBD1. The CDR3 loop spans 18 amino acids. Germline V gene lookup returns CDR1 LGHDT and CDR2 YNNKEL (reference sequence). With 4 bases clipped from V and 0 bases from J, the junction kept 14 bases outside the gene matches.